The subject of this entry is one TCR beta chain. Its antigen is not known. This entry belongs to a study of blood T cells in healthy people across ages. Study-level findings and limits: Per million T cells, the diversity of TCR beta decreased roughly linearly as age advanced.

Per sample, a minimum of 6 million PBMCs were isolated. In germline, CDR1 is SEHNR, CDR2 FQNEAQ (reference sequence). V lost 5 bases to trimming and J lost 5 bases, with 21 bases between them. CDR3 length: 17 amino acids. A second 7 to 11 cycle PCR used barcoded and J-beta primers. A single record per CDR3 protein comes from TCRdb applying MiXCR to the 5' RACE reads. This sample carries some 760,000 distinct CDR3 sequences, approximately 25% of them seen once, and the ten largest clones take around 9.2%. The same sample was also studied in work on T cells of mothers and their children.

Sequenced sample: blood. This TCR was sampled from a boy aged 5-17 years in good health. The chain recombines TRBV7-9 with TRBJ1-4; D is possibly TRBD1 (6 bases). CDR3 loop: CASSHTGRGSSNEKLFF. The CDR3 coding sequence is TGTGCCAGCAGCCACACAGGGCGCGGTAGTTCGAATGAAAAACTGTTTTTT. The full variable domain, rest sourced from reference TRBV7-9 and TRBJ1-4, is DTGVSQNPRHKITKRGQNVTFRCDPISEHNRLYWYRQTLGQGPEFLTYFQNEAQLEKSRLLSDRFSAERPKGSFSTLEIQRTEQGDSAMYLCASSHTGRGSSNEKLFFGSGTQLSVL.